Listed here is a single T cell receptor (beta chain). Its antigen is not identified. The identical CDR3 is also encoded by other nucleotide sequences in the sample. It was across several immunoSEQ plates that each subset's genomic DNA was evenly split. Produced via immunoSEQ multiplex PCR; TCRdb's table is partial and in-frame only. This table has roughly 1.4 million clones, around 98.5% appearing once. V was pared by 3 bases and J by 1 base, with 6 bases between. Looked up from germline, CDR1 is KGHSH and CDR2 is LQKENI. This CDR3 region has 13 residues. This entry is derived from a study of shared clonotypes between healthy human individuals. Study-wide points: Limitation of the genetic and exposure-history diversity represented came from the few donors.

Material: naive CD4+ T cells sorted from blood. This sample's subset: CD45RA+ positively selected. This chain links TRBV18 with TRBJ1-1; a possible D gene is TRBD1 (5 bases). The TCR comes from a man in his thirties or forties in good health. The CDR3 coding sequence is TGTGCCAGCTCACCGGGGCCGAACACTGAAGCTTTCTTT. Its protein is CASSPGPNTEAFF.